The 32 T cell receptor beta chains reported below all come from one sample, sequenced in a study of Ad26.COV2.S vaccination and SARS-CoV-2 variants. Treatment of the sample: around 19 received Ad26.COV2.S at low or high dose, single or two shots; 5 received placebo; per-sample allocation not given. After the first vaccine or placebo injection, samples were drawn on day 63. Produced via immunoSEQ multiplex PCR; TCRdb's table is partial and in-frame only. This sample yields approximately 420,000 clones, of which roughly 90% are seen a single time; about 4% belongs to the top ten. Sequenced material: peripheral blood, taken in a trial of Ad26.COV2.S vaccine versus placebo. These receptors originate from a person between 18 and 65 years old who received the Ad26.COV2.S COVID-19 vaccine or a placebo.

The V and J genes are TRBV7-2 and TRBJ2-5, with 11 bases fitting TRBD2. The V segment lost 2 bases and the J segment 5 bases; nucleotides outside the gene matches: 10. CDR3 length: 17 amino acids. Germline CDR1 and CDR2: SGHTA and FQGNSA. The CDR3 bases are TGTGCCAGCAGCTTATCAGGGACTAGCGGAGGTGGGGAGACCCAGTACTTC. It codes for CASSLSGTSGGGETQYF.

The rearrangement links TRBV4-3 to TRBJ1-2; D unresolved. From germline, CDR1 is LGHNA and CDR2 YSLEER. Deletions cut 0 bases from V and 5 bases from J, with 13 bases between. The CDR3 is made up of 15 amino acids. The CDR3 loop is CASSQDLAVGYGYTF. The CDR3, as DNA: TGCGCCAGCAGCCAAGATCTGGCAGTAGGGTATGGCTACACCTTC.

The chain has TRBV7-2 and TRBJ2-7; no clear D gene. CDR3 size: 13 residues. Trimming left V 0 bases short and J 4 bases short, with 7 bases between. Per germline, CDR1 SGHTA and CDR2 FQGNSA. The DNA of the CDR3 is TGTGCCAGCAGCTTAGCGGTTGATTACGAGCAGTACTTC. Protein sequence: CASSLAVDYEQYF.

Only one count was recorded for this clone. V usage is TRBV9 and J usage is TRBJ2-3; 7 bases line up with TRBD2. Trimming at V came to 0 bases and at J to 0 bases, leaving 7 bases not matched to a gene. The CDR3 is made up of 17 amino acids. Germline V gene lookup returns CDR1 SGDLS and CDR2 YYNGEE. Written as DNA, the CDR3 is TGTGCCAGCAGCGTAGGAGGGCTAGCGGCTAGCACAGATACGCAGTATTTT. Translating it yields CASSVGGLAASTDTQYF.

The chain uses TRBV23-1 and TRBJ2-3; D not resolved. TRBV23-1 is marked as an open reading frame, function uncertain. V gave up 0 bases and J gave up 3 bases, with 7 bases separating them. This CDR3 is built from 14 residues. The DNA for the CDR3 is TGCGCCAGCAGTCAATCGCGGCGGACAGATACGCAGTATTTT. The encoded protein is CASSQSRRTDTQYF.

V gene TRBV7-2 combines with J gene TRBJ2-1; 8 bases fit TRBD2. The CDR3 is made up of 19 amino acids. The germline CDR1 and CDR2 sequences are SGHTA and FQGNSA. J was trimmed by 2 bases and V by 2 bases; bases with no gene match: 14. This chain's CDR3 is CASSLSGVAGMGTYNEQFF. The CDR3 region has the DNA TGTGCCAGCAGCTTATCTGGTGTAGCGGGGATGGGGACCTACAATGAGCAGTTCTTC.

V and J are TRBV15 and TRBJ1-4, with 7 bases identical to TRBD1. V was pared by 7 bases and J by 5 bases, with 4 bases of the junction left unmatched. The germline V gene encodes CDR1 LNHNV and CDR2 YYDKDF (reference sequence). The CDR3 spans 13 residues. CDR3: CATNPDRNEKLFF. The CDR3, as DNA: TGTGCCACCAACCCGGACAGGAATGAAAAACTGTTTTTT.

The chain links TRBV9 to TRBJ1-6; D is undetermined. The V end lost 4 bases, the J end lost 5 bases, and 13 bases lay between the germline ends. The CDR3 covers 15 residues. CDR1 SGDLS and CDR2 YYNGEE come from the germline V gene. The CDR3 DNA reads TGTGCCAGCAGCCCCCGCGGAGGTGATAATTCACCCCTCCACTTT. Amino acid sequence: CASSPRGGDNSPLHF.

V is TRBV6-5 and J is TRBJ2-7; D is perhaps TRBD2 (5 bases). Per the germline V gene, CDR1 is MNHEY and CDR2 is SVGAGI. V gave up 0 bases and J gave up 3 bases, with 12 bases separating them. The CDR3 is made up of 15 amino acids. The CDR3 protein is CASSYSNLGSYEQYF. Here the CDR3 DNA reads TGTGCCAGCAGTTACTCGAACTTAGGGAGCTACGAGCAGTACTTC.

The rearrangement uses TRBV5-1 and TRBJ2-3; D tentatively fits TRBD1 or TRBD2 (6 bases each). V shed 0 bases and J shed 0 bases, with 11 bases lying between them. This CDR3 region has 16 residues. Germline values: CDR1 SGHRS, CDR2 YFSETQ. The CDR3 sequence is CASSLVGGPSTDTQYF. CDR3 nucleotide sequence: TGCGCCAGCAGCTTGGTGGGGGGCCCGAGCACAGATACGCAGTATTTT. The full variable domain, completed using reference TRBV5-1 and TRBJ2-3, is KAGVTQTPRYLIKTRGQQVTLSCSPISGHRSVSWYQQTPGQGLQFLFEYFSETQRNKGNFPGRFSGRQFSNSRSEMNVSTLELGDSALYLCASSLVGGPSTDTQYFGPGTRLTVL.

V and J are TRBV7-2 and TRBJ2-7, with D possibly being TRBD2 (5 bases). V dropped 2 bases and J dropped 3 bases, with 11 bases sitting between them. This CDR3 contains 14 residues. Germline CDR1 SGHTA, CDR2 FQGNSA. This CDR3 is CASSLWKTNYEQYF. CDR3 sequence (DNA): TGTGCCAGCAGCTTATGGAAGACTAACTACGAGCAGTACTTC.

This chain joins TRBV5-4 and TRBJ2-5; 8 nucleotides match TRBD2. V trimming: 4 bases; J trimming: 2 bases; junction bases outside the gene matches: 7. The CDR3 spans 15 residues. Per the germline V gene, CDR1 is SGHNT and CDR2 is YYREEE (reference sequence). CDR3 sequence: CASSGSGDRQETQYF. The CDR3 DNA is TGTGCCAGCAGCGGTAGCGGGGACCGTCAAGAGACCCAGTACTTC.

The V and J genes are TRBV2 and TRBJ2-7; TRBD2 aligns across 11 bases. The length of the CDR3 is 16 residues. Per the germline V gene, CDR1 is SNHLY and CDR2 is FYNNEI. The V and J ends lost 8 bases and 2 bases, in that order; junction bases with no gene match: 11. As DNA, the CDR3 is TGTGCCAGCCTTGAGTTGACTAGCGGGGAACCCTACGAGCAGTACTTC. This translates into CASLELTSGEPYEQYF.

The chain combines TRBV10-3 with TRBJ1-2, with TRBD1 matching over 10 bases. V lost 7 bases and J lost 6; bases outside the gene matches: 5. CDR1 and CDR2 (germline): ENHRY, SYGVKD. There are 13 residues in the CDR3. In nucleotides, the CDR3 is TGTGCCATCACCATCGGACAGGGGGATGGCTACACCTTC. Protein: CAITIGQGDGYTF.

The chain combines TRBV27 with TRBJ1-2; D is unresolved. Germline lookup yields CDR1 MNHEY and CDR2 SMNVEV (reference sequence). The V end was cut by 6 bases, the J end by 4 bases, with 12 bases between. CDR3 size: 13 residues. CDR3 in DNA: TGTGCCAGCAGACTAACAGCTTTCTATGGCTACACCTTC. Amino acid sequence: CASRLTAFYGYTF.

The chain recombines TRBV28 with TRBJ2-3, with D possibly matching TRBD1 (6 bases). Germline-derived CDR1 and CDR2 are MDHEN and SYDVKM. The CDR3 contains 14 residues. V was clipped by 5 bases and J by 2 bases, with 11 bases between them. For the CDR3, the DNA is TGTGCCAGCAGTCCGACAGGTCCCACAGATACGCAGTATTTT. Its translation: CASSPTGPTDTQYF.

The rearrangement joins TRBV5-1 to TRBJ2-2, with 7 bases that match TRBD1. CDR3 length: 16 amino acids. From germline, CDR1 is SGHRS and CDR2 YFSETQ. Trimming removed 1 base from V and 0 bases from J; junction bases left unmatched: 3. Written as DNA, the CDR3 is TGCGCCAGCAGCTTGAAGCAGGGGGCGAACACCGGGGAGCTGTTTTTT. Translated: CASSLKQGANTGELFF. Full variable domain (remainder filled in from reference TRBV5-1 and TRBJ2-2): KAGVTQTPRYLIKTRGQQVTLSCSPISGHRSVSWYQQTPGQGLQFLFEYFSETQRNKGNFPGRFSGRQFSNSRSEMNVSTLELGDSALYLCASSLKQGANTGELFFGEGSRLTVL.

The chain carries TRBV7-2 and TRBJ2-2, with D hard to call. V was trimmed by 3 bases and J by 3 bases, leaving 8 bases between them. The germline V gene encodes CDR1 SGHTA and CDR2 FQGNSA. The CDR3 has 14 residues. CDR3 DNA: TGTGCCAGCAGCTTTGCTTGGGACACCGGGGAGCTGTTTTTT. It specifies CASSFAWDTGELFF.

The CDR3 region has the DNA TGTGCCAGCAGTTTCGAGTCGGGGCGTAATTCACCCCTCCACTTT. Its protein product is CASSFESGRNSPLHF. The rearrangement uses TRBV6-5 and TRBJ1-6; D may be TRBD1 (5 bases). V lost 4 bases to trimming and J lost 6 bases, with 13 bases between them. The CDR3 runs 15 residues. Per germline, CDR1 MNHEY and CDR2 SVGAGI.

The chain links TRBV2 to TRBJ2-7; maybe TRBD1 (6 bases). V gave up 9 bases and J gave up 5 bases, with 17 bases separating them. This CDR3 has 13 amino acids. The germline V gene has CDR1 SNHLY and CDR2 FYNNEI. The CDR3 coding sequence is TGTGCCAGAGCCCTAAACAGGGCCCACGAGCAGTACTTC. Amino acid sequence: CARALNRAHEQYF.

This chain connects TRBV19 to TRBJ2-5, with a tentative D call TRBD1 (5 bases). Trimming took off 4 bases at V and 1 base at J, with 7 bases between the two ends. CDR1 LNHDA and CDR2 SQIVND come from the germline V gene (reference sequence). The CDR3 runs 13 residues. The CDR3 is CASSTTAQETQYF. The CDR3 nucleotides are TGTGCCAGTAGTACGACAGCCCAAGAGACCCAGTACTTC.

This chain connects TRBV10-1 to TRBJ1-1; 8 bases agree with TRBD1. The V and J ends lost 4 bases and 6 bases, in that order; junction bases with no gene match: 13. Germline values: CDR1 WNHNN, CDR2 SYGVQD (reference sequence). This CDR3 is built from 16 residues. DNA for the CDR3: TGCGCCAGCAGTGCTCTTATACAGGGGGGAAAACCTGAAGCTTTCTTT. This sequence encodes CASSALIQGGKPEAFF.

This clone turned up a few times. J is TRBJ2-7 and V is TRBV19; no clear D. V gave up 1 base and J gave up 0 bases, with 4 bases separating them. Germline assignment: CDR1 LNHDA and CDR2 SQIVND (reference sequence). The CDR3 runs to 13 residues. This CDR3 reads CASSIGLSYEQYF. The DNA of the CDR3 is TGTGCCAGTAGTATAGGCCTCTCCTACGAGCAGTACTTC.

This clone has more than one count but fewer than ten. CDR3 sequence: CASSLFAGTNTGELFF. Written as DNA, the CDR3 is TGTGCCAGCAGCTTATTCGCGGGGACGAACACCGGGGAGCTGTTTTTT. The chain employs TRBV11-1 and TRBJ2-2, with D maybe TRBD2 (6 bases). The CDR3 sequence is 16 residues long. Germline CDR1 is SGHAT and CDR2 is FQDESV (reference sequence). V dropped 2 bases and J dropped 0 bases, with 10 bases sitting between them.

The rearrangement joins TRBV14 to TRBJ2-7; TRBD1 or TRBD2 may be the D gene (5 bases each). CDR3 length: 11 residues. V gave up 5 bases and J gave up 12 bases, with 14 bases separating them. CDR1 and CDR2 from the germline V gene are SGHDN and FVKESK. The CDR3 sequence: CASSWDQERYF. CDR3 DNA sequence: TGTGCCAGCAGCTGGGACCAGGAACGGTACTTC.

V and J are TRBV4-1 and TRBJ2-3, with D possibly being TRBD2 (5 bases). The CDR3 is 15 residues long. V was clipped by 1 base and J by 0 bases, with 8 bases between them. Germline CDR1 MGHRA, CDR2 YSYEKL. CDR3 DNA: TGCGCCAGCAGCCAAGGTAGGGAGAGCACAGATACGCAGTATTTT. It codes for CASSQGRESTDTQYF.

This chain links TRBV9 with TRBJ1-3, with D perhaps matching TRBD1 (6 bases). From germline, CDR1 is SGDLS and CDR2 YYNGEE. The CDR3 loop spans 15 amino acids. Trimming removed 4 bases from V and 5 bases from J, with 16 bases in between. CDR3 DNA: TGTGCCAGCAGCCTAGAGTACAGGGATAGAAACACCATATATTTT. Amino acid sequence: CASSLEYRDRNTIYF.

The chain carries TRBV9 and TRBJ2-1; 9 bases are shared with TRBD2. Per germline, CDR1 SGDLS and CDR2 YYNGEE. V lost 0 bases, J lost 4 bases, and 2 bases stayed unmatched. The CDR3 consists of 15 residues. CDR3: CASSVETSGYNEQFF. CDR3 sequence (DNA): TGTGCCAGCAGCGTAGAAACTAGCGGGTACAATGAGCAGTTCTTC.

The chain couples TRBV7-9 to TRBJ1-2; D is unclear. V was shortened by 1 base and J by 5 bases, with 5 bases between the two germline ends. The CDR3 has 12 residues. The germline gives CDR1 SEHNR, CDR2 FQNEAQ (reference sequence). The DNA for the CDR3 is TGTGCCAGCAGCTTAGTACGGTATGGCTACACCTTC. It codes for CASSLVRYGYTF.

The chain couples TRBV11-1 to TRBJ1-2, with a tentative D call TRBD1 (5 bases). V was clipped by 5 bases and J by 6 bases, with 16 bases between them. CDR1 is SGHAT and CDR2 is FQDESV in the germline V gene (reference sequence). The CDR3 spans 14 residues. This CDR3 reads CASSTGARGHGYTF. The CDR3 region has the DNA TGTGCCAGCAGCACCGGGGCCCGGGGACATGGCTACACCTTC.

The CDR3 coding sequence is TGTGCCAGCAGCTCGACACTTCTCGTGGGGGCCGAGGGTCACACTGAAGCTTTCTTT. Residues: CASSSTLLVGAEGHTEAFF. The V and J genes are TRBV7-9 and TRBJ1-1, with D perhaps TRBD1 (6 bases). The germline V gene has CDR1 SEHNR and CDR2 FQNEAQ (reference sequence). Trimming took 4 bases from V and 3 from J, leaving 27 bases between them. This CDR3 region has 19 residues.

This chain uses TRBV18 with TRBJ2-2, with 7 bases fitting TRBD1. The CDR3 consists of 16 residues. V shed 2 bases and J 0 bases; nucleotides not matched to a gene: 3. The germline gives CDR1 KGHSH, CDR2 LQKENI. CDR3 sequence (DNA): TGTGCCAGCTCACCAGGACAGGTTACGAACACCGGGGAGCTGTTTTTT. Translation gives CASSPGQVTNTGELFF.